Here is one TCR beta chain with its context. Its antigen remains unknown. These data come from a study of T cells in localized non-small cell lung cancer. Findings of the study overall: Multi-region tumor sequencing was not done, so intratumor heterogeneity could not be excluded. Appearance in adjacent lung was seen for a median about 58 of the top 100 tumor clones.

Assay used: immunoSEQ multiplex PCR; TCRdb lists only in-frame clones, some missing. The profile covers some 15,000 clones, with over 70% appearing a single time and roughly 33% taken by the ten largest. This CDR3 has 11 residues. J gave up 7 bases and V 8 bases, and 2 bases lay outside the gene matches. Germline CDR1 reads MRHNA; CDR2 reads SNTAGT. The genes are TRBV6-4 and TRBJ2-3, with TRBD1 matching over 8 bases. This receptor was identified in a male donor older than 55 with stage I lung adenocarcinoma. The sequences come from peripheral blood, collected before any cancer treatment. In DNA form, the CDR3 reads TGTGCCAGCGGACAGGGAAATACGCAGTATTTT. Encoded protein: CASGQGNTQYF.